These T cell receptor beta chains were read from a single sample in a study of cytomegalovirus exposure and HLA in healthy donors. Produced via immunoSEQ multiplex PCR; TCRdb's table is partial and in-frame only. The repertoire holds some 170,000 clones, about 86% seen once, with roughly 1.4% in the top ten. Sequences were obtained from PBMCs. The receptors shown here come from a woman between 25 and 40 years old in good health and CMV-seronegative. Each CDR3 is given with its conserved first and last residue. D genes are given only for firm matches. Clone size is not always given. Where it is, it says once, few, many or a class for expanded clones.

j_call,d_call,clone_size,v_call,cdr3_nt,cdr3_aa
TRBJ2-1,TRBD2,.,TRBV4-1,TGCGCCAGCAGCCAAGATGGAGGACTAGCGGGGGGGCGCTCCTACAATGAGCAGTTCTTC,CASSQDGGLAGGRSYNEQFF
TRBJ1-5,.,.,TRBV7-9,TGTGCCAGCAGCTTAGAAGGGGATCAGCCCCAGCATTTT,CASSLEGDQPQHF
TRBJ1-6,TRBD1,.,TRBV7-6,TGTGCCAGCAGCTTAAGGACAGGGGGAGAAGGTAATTCACCCCTCCACTTT,CASSLRTGGEGNSPLHF
TRBJ2-3,TRBD2,.,TRBV7-2,TGTGCCAGCAGCCCCCGGACTAGGTCGGCAGATACGCAGTATTTT,CASSPRTRSADTQYF
TRBJ2-3,.,.,TRBV6-4,TGTGCCAGCAGTGTAACTCCGAGCGGTTCATCCACAGATACGCAGTATTTT,CASSVTPSGSSTDTQYF
TRBJ2-1,.,.,TRBV6-6,TGTGCCAGCTCAAGGGGGGGGTCTTACTACAATGAGCAGTTCTTC,CASSRGGSYYNEQFF
TRBJ1-3,.,.,TRBV5-1,TGCGCCAGCAGCTTGGGGCCCCCAGGGTCAGGAAACACCATATATTTT,CASSLGPPGSGNTIYF
TRBJ1-2,TRBD1,.,TRBV4-1,TGCGCCAGCAGCCAAGACCTCACGGGACAGATGAACCTCCTTGGCTACACCTTC,CASSQDLTGQMNLLGYTF
TRBJ2-3,.,.,TRBV18,TGTGCCAGCCAGACGCAGGGGAGCCCAGATACGCAGTATTTT,CASQTQGSPDTQYF
TRBJ1-5,.,.,TRBV6-1,TGTGCCAGCAGTGTATTAAGCAATCAGCCCCAGCATTTT,CASSVLSNQPQHF
TRBJ2-3,TRBD2,.,TRBV9,TGTGCCAGCAGCGTAGAGTCTAGCGGGGGGACTTACACAGATACGCAGTATTTT,CASSVESSGGTYTDTQYF
TRBJ2-1,TRBD2,.,TRBV5-4,TGTGCCAGCAGTCAGGGGACTAGCGGGGGAAATGAGCAGTTCTTC,CASSQGTSGGNEQFF
TRBJ1-5,TRBD1,.,TRBV6-5,TGTGCCAGCAGTTTTGACGGACAGGAAGGACAGCCCCAGCATTTT,CASSFDGQEGQPQHF
TRBJ2-7,.,.,TRBV7-9,TGTGCCAGCAGCTTACCAGACTACGAGCAGTACTTC,CASSLPDYEQYF
TRBJ1-1,.,.,TRBV21-1,TGTGCCAGGGAACAGAAATTATACAGGGGGCTCGCTGAAGCTTTCTTT,CAREQKLYRGLAEAFF
TRBJ2-1,TRBD2,.,TRBV2,TGTGCCGGGAGGGGACTAGCGGGGGCCTCCTCCTACAATGAGCAGTTCTTC,CAGRGLAGASSYNEQFF
TRBJ2-3,TRBD2,.,TRBV19,TGTGCCAGTAGTATACCTAGCGGGGGTACAGATACGCAGTATTTT,CASSIPSGGTDTQYF
TRBJ2-7,TRBD1,.,TRBV9,TGTGCCAGCAGCGTAGGACAGGGTGCCTACGAGCAGTACTTC,CASSVGQGAYEQYF
TRBJ2-1,TRBD2,.,TRBV7-2,TGTGCCAGCAGCTTCGGGGGGGGGTTAGGTAGGCAGTTCTTC,CASSFGGGLGRQFF
TRBJ1-2,TRBD1,.,TRBV6-5,TGTGCCAGCAGCCGGACAGGGGCCGGTGGCTACACCTTC,CASSRTGAGGYTF
TRBJ2-5,.,.,TRBV29-1,TGCAGCGTTGTTGAAGGGGTCCAAGAGACCCAGTACTTC,CSVVEGVQETQYF
TRBJ1-2,.,few,TRBV19,TGTGCCAGTAGTCCTGCGGACCGAACTAGCGGTGGCTACACCTTC,CASSPADRTSGGYTF
TRBJ2-5,.,.,TRBV7-6,TGTGCCAGCAGCTTCACAGGTGACCAAGAGACCCAGTACTTC,CASSFTGDQETQYF
TRBJ1-1,.,.,TRBV6-5,TGTGCCAGCAGTTACGATGGGGGGGGCACTGAAGCTTTCTTT,CASSYDGGGTEAFF